This TCR beta chain was retrieved from a study of control samples from healthy donors and cancer patients. V lost 8 bases to trimming and J lost 7 bases, with 14 bases between them. The CDR3 runs to 12 residues. This table comes from immunoSEQ multiplex PCR, and its TCRdb copy is limited to in-frame clones, with some not included. The sample has around 81,000 clones, approximately 95% seen once. The chain joins TRBV12-3 or TRBV12-4 to TRBJ1-2; a possible D gene is TRBD1 (5 bases). The receptor was isolated from a woman aged 25 to 39 in good health. Sequenced sample: blood. The CDR3 loop reads CASLFGRGGYTF. CDR3 coding DNA: TGTGCCAGCCTCTTTGGGAGGGGTGGCTACACCTTC.